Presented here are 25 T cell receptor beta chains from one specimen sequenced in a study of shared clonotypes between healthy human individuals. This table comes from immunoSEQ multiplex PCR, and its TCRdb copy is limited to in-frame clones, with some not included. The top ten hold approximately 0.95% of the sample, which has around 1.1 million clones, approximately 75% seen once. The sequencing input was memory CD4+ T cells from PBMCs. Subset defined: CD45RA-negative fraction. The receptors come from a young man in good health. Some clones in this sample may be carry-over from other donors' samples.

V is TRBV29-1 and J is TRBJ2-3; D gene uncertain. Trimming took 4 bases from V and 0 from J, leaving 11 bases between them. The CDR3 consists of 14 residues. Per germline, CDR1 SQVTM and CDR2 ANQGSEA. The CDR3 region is CSVVDATSTDTQYF. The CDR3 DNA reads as TGCAGCGTTGTGGACGCGACTAGCACAGATACGCAGTATTTT.

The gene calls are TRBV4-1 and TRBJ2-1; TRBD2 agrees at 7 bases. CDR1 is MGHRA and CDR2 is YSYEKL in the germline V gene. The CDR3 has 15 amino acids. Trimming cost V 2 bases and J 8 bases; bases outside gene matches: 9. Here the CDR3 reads CASSQRELAGDEQFF. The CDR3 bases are TGCGCCAGCAGCCAACGAGAGTTAGCGGGTGATGAGCAGTTCTTC.

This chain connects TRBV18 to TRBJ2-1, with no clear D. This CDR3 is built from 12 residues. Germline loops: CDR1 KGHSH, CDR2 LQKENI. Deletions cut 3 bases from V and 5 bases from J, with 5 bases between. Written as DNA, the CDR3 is TGTGCCAGCTCACCGAGCGACAATGAGCAGTTCTTC. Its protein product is CASSPSDNEQFF.

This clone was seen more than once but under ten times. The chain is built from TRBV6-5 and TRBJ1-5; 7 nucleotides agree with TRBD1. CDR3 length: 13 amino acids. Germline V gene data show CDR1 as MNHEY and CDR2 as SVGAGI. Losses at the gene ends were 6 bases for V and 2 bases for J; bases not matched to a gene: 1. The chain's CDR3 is CASRGQRNQPQHF. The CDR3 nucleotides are TGTGCCAGCAGGGGACAGCGCAATCAGCCCCAGCATTTT.

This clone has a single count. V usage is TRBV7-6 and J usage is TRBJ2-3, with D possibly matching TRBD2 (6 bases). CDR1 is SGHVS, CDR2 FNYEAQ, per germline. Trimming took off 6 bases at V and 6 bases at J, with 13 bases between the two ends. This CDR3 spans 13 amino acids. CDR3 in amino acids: CASRGLDSDTQYF. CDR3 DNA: TGTGCCAGCAGGGGACTGGACTCCGATACGCAGTATTTT. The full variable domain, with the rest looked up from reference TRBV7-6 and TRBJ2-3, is GAGVSQSPRYKVTKRGQDVALRCDPISGHVSLYWYRQALGQGPEFLTYFNYEAQQDKSGLPNDRFSAERPEGSISTLTIQRTEQRDSAMYRCASRGLDSDTQYFGPGTRLTVL.

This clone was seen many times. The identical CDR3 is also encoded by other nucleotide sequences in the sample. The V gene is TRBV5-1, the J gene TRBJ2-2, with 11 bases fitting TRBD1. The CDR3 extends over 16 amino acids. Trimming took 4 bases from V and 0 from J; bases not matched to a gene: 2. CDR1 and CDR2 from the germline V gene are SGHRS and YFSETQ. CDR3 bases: TGCGCCAGCAGCCGGACAGGGGGCGCGAACACCGGGGAGCTGTTTTTT. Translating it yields CASSRTGGANTGELFF.

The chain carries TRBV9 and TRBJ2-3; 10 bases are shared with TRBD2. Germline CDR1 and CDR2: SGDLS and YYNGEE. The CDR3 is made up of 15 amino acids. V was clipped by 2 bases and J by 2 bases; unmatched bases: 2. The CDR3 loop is CASSVGLAVTDTQYF. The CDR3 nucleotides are TGTGCCAGCAGCGTTGGACTAGCGGTCACAGATACGCAGTATTTT.

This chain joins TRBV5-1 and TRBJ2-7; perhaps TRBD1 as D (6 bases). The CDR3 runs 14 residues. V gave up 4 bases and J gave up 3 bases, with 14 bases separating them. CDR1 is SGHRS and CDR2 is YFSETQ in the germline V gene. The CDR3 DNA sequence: TGCGCCAGCAGCCAGGACAGAACCTTCTACGAGCAGTACTTC. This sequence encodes CASSQDRTFYEQYF.

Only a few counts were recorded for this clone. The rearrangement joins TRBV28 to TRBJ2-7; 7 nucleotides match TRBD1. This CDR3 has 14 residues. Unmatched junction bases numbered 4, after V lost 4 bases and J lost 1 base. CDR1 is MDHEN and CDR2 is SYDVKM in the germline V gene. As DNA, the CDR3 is TGTGCCAGCAGTTCAGGACAGGCTTCCTACGAGCAGTACTTC. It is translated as CASSSGQASYEQYF. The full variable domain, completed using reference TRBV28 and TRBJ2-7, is DVKVTQSSRYLVKRTGEKVFLECVQDMDHENMFWYRQDPGLGLRLIYFSYDVKMKEKGDIPEGYSVSREKKERFSLILESASTNQTSMYLCASSSGQASYEQYFGPGTRLTVT.

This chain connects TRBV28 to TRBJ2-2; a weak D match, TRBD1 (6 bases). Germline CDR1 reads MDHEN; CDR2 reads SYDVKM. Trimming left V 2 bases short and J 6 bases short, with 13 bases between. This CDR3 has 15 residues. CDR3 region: CASSLRTQGAGELFF. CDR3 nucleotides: TGTGCCAGCAGTTTAAGAACACAGGGTGCCGGGGAGCTGTTTTTT.

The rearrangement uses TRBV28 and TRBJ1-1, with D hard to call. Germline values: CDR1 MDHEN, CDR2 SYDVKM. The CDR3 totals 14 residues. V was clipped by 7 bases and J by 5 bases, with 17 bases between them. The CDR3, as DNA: TGTGCCAGCACCAAGACATGGGGAGTAACTGAAGCTTTCTTT. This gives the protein CASTKTWGVTEAFF. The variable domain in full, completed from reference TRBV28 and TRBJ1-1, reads DVKVTQSSRYLVKRTGEKVFLECVQDMDHENMFWYRQDPGLGLRLIYFSYDVKMKEKGDIPEGYSVSREKKERFSLILESASTNQTSMYLCASTKTWGVTEAFFGQGTRLTVV.

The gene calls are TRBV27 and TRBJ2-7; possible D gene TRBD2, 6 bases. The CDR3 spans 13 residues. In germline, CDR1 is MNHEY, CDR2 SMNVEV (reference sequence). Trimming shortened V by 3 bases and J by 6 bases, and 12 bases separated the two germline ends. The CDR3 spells CASSLMEGAEQYF. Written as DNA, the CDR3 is TGTGCCAGCAGTTTGATGGAGGGTGCCGAGCAGTACTTC.

The CDR3: CASSVQRGETQYF. Here the CDR3 DNA reads TGTGCCAGCAGTGTACAGAGGGGAGAGACCCAGTACTTC. V gene TRBV6-5 combines with J gene TRBJ2-5; D tentatively fits TRBD1 or TRBD2 (5 bases each). V shed 5 bases and J shed 4 bases, with 11 bases lying between them. Per germline, CDR1 MNHEY and CDR2 SVGAGI. The length of the CDR3 is 13 residues.

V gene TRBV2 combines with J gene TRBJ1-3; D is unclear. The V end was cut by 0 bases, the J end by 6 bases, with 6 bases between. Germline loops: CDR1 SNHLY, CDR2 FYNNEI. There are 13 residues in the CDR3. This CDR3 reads CASSEAEKNTIYF. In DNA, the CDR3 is TGTGCCAGCAGTGAAGCCGAAAAAAACACCATATATTTT.

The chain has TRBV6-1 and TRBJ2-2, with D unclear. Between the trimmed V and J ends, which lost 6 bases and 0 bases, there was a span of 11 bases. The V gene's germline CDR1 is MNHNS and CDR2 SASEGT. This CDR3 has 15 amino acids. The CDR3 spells CASRTLLANTGELFF. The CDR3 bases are TGTGCCAGCAGGACACTTCTCGCGAACACCGGGGAGCTGTTTTTT.

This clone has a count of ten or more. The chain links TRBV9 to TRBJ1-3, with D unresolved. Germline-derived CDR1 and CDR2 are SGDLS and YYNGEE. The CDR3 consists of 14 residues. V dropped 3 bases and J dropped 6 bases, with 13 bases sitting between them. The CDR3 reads CASSGPPLENTIYF. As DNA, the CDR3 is TGTGCCAGCAGCGGCCCCCCCTTGGAAAACACCATATATTTT.

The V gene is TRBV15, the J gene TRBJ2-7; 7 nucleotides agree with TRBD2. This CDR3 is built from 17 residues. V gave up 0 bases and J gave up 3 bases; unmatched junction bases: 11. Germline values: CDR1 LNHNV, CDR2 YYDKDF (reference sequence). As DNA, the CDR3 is TGTGCCACCAGCAGAGATCGAGCCGGCCGGGGGGACTACGAGCAGTACTTC. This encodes CATSRDRAGRGDYEQYF. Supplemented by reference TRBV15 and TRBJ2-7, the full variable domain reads DAMVIQNPRYQVTQFGKPVTLSCSQTLNHNVMYWYQQKSSQAPKLLFHYYDKDFNNEADTPDNFQSRRPNTSFCFLDIRSPGLGDTAMYLCATSRDRAGRGDYEQYFGPGTRLTVT.

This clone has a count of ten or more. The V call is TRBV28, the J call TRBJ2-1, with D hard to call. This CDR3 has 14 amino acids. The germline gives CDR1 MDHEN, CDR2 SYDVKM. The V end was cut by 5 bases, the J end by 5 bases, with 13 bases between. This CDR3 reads CASSRGRAHNEQFF. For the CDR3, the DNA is TGTGCCAGCAGTCGAGGAAGGGCTCACAATGAGCAGTTCTTC.

The CDR3 bases are TGCGCCAGCAGCTCGCTGGCGGGGGCGAACACTGAAGCTTTCTTT. This gives the protein CASSSLAGANTEAFF. The gene calls are TRBV5-1 and TRBJ1-1; D might be TRBD1 (6 bases). Germline CDR1 is SGHRS and CDR2 is YFSETQ. V dropped 3 bases and J dropped 1 base, with 13 bases sitting between them. The CDR3 has 15 residues.

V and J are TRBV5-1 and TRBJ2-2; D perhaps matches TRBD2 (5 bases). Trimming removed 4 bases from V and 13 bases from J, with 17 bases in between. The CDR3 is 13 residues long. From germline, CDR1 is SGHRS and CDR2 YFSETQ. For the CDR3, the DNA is TGCGCCAGCAGCCCGAGTATGACGGCGGGGCTGTTTTTT. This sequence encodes CASSPSMTAGLFF. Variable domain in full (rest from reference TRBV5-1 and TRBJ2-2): KAGVTQTPRYLIKTRGQQVTLSCSPISGHRSVSWYQQTPGQGLQFLFEYFSETQRNKGNFPGRFSGRQFSNSRSEMNVSTLELGDSALYLCASSPSMTAGLFFGEGSRLTVL.

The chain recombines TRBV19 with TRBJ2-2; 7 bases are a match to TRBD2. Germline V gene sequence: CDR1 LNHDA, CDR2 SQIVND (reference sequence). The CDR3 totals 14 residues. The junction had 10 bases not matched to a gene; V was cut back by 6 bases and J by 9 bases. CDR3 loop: CASSRLAGTWELFF. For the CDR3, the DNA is TGTGCCAGTAGCCGACTAGCAGGGACCTGGGAGCTGTTTTTT.

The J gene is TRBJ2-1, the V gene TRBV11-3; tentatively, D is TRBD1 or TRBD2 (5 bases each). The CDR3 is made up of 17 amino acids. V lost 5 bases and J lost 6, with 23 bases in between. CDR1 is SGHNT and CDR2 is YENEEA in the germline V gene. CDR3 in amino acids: CASSPPGRGPKFNEQFF. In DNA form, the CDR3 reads TGTGCCAGCAGCCCCCCCGGCCGGGGCCCAAAATTCAATGAGCAGTTCTTC.

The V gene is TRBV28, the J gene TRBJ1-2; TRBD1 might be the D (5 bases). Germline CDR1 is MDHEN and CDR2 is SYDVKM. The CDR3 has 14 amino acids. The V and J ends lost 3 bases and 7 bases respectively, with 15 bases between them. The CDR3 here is CASSFPRGTGGYTF. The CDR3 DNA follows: TGTGCCAGCAGTTTTCCCCGGGGGACGGGTGGCTACACCTTC.

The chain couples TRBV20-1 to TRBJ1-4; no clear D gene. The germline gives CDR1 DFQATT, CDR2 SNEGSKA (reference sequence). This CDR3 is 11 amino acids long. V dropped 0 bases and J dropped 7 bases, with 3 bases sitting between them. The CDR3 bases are TGCAGTGCTAGAGATGGTGAAAAACTGTTTTTT. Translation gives CSARDGEKLFF.

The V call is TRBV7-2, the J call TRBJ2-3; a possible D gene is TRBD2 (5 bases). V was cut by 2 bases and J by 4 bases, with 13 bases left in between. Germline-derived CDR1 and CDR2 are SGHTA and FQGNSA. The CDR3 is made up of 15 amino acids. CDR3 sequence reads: CASSLNWERADTQYF. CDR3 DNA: TGTGCCAGCAGCTTAAATTGGGAGAGGGCAGATACGCAGTATTTT.